Below are 14 T cell receptor beta chains sequenced from a single sample in a study of blood T cell repertoires in COVID-19. The assay was immunoSEQ multiplex PCR, and TCRdb's table has in-frame clones only and misses some. The sample shows some 68,000 clones, less than 95% of them seen only once. What was sequenced was peripheral blood. Receptors originate from a man in his fifties or sixties with COVID-19, enrolled during active disease.

V is TRBV20-1 and J is TRBJ2-1, with 9 nucleotides matching TRBD2. Per the germline V gene, CDR1 is DFQATT and CDR2 is SNEGSKA (reference sequence). The CDR3 has 14 amino acids. V was pared by 3 bases and J by 7 bases, with 7 bases of the junction left unmatched. The DNA of the CDR3 is TGCAGTGCTAGTGATTGGCGGGAGGGAAATGAGCAGTTCTTC. Protein product: CSASDWREGNEQFF.

This clone occurred once. V gene TRBV10-3 combines with J gene TRBJ2-3, with 15 bases lining up with TRBD2. V lost 3 bases, J lost 5 bases, and 9 bases stayed unmatched. The CDR3 has 18 residues. Germline loops: CDR1 ENHRY, CDR2 SYGVKD. The CDR3 sequence is CAISDPGLAGGGRDTQYF. Written as DNA, the CDR3 is TGTGCCATCAGTGATCCGGGACTAGCGGGAGGCGGTAGAGATACGCAGTATTTT.

The chain employs TRBV7-3 and TRBJ2-5; 7 bases agree with TRBD1. Germline CDR1 is SGHTA and CDR2 is FQGTGA. V shed 1 base, J shed 2 bases, and the junction held 4 bases outside the gene matches. CDR3 length: 15 amino acids. For the CDR3, the DNA is TGTGCCAGCAGCTTAAATTCAGGGGGACAAGAGACCCAGTACTTC. Translating gives CASSLNSGGQETQYF.

V is TRBV5-1 and J is TRBJ2-2, with 7 bases identical to TRBD2. V was pared by 3 bases and J by 2 bases, with 4 bases of the junction left unmatched. The germline CDR1 and CDR2 sequences are SGHRS and YFSETQ. The CDR3 is 15 residues long. DNA for the CDR3: TGCGCCAGCAGCTCTCTAGCGGACAACACCGGGGAGCTGTTTTTT. This gives the protein CASSSLADNTGELFF.

This chain links TRBV10-3 with TRBJ2-7; maybe TRBD2 (6 bases). V lost 2 bases and J 3 bases, leaving 11 bases between the germline ends. CDR1 and CDR2 from the germline V gene are ENHRY and SYGVKD. The CDR3 is made up of 14 amino acids. The CDR3 loop is CAISEAGGSYEQYF. CDR3 nucleotide sequence: TGTGCCATCAGTGAGGCCGGAGGGAGCTACGAGCAGTACTTC.

The chain employs TRBV6-5 and TRBJ1-5; 10 positions match TRBD1. From germline, CDR1 is MNHEY and CDR2 SVGAGI. The CDR3 is made up of 15 amino acids. The J segment lost 2 bases and the V segment lost 6 bases, leaving 4 bases of the junction unmatched. The DNA of the CDR3 is TGTGCCAGCAGCTGGGACAGGGGAGGCAATCAGCCCCAGCATTTT. This gives the protein CASSWDRGGNQPQHF.

This clone was seen once. The chain combines TRBV6-5 with TRBJ1-1; 7 nucleotides agree with TRBD1. Losses at the gene ends were 9 bases for V and 5 bases for J; bases not matched to a gene: 9. The CDR3 has 13 amino acids. In germline, CDR1 is MNHEY, CDR2 SVGAGI. The CDR3 here is CASCTYRGTEAFF. DNA of the CDR3: TGTGCCAGTTGTACTTACAGGGGAACTGAAGCTTTCTTT.

The chain couples TRBV27 to TRBJ2-7, with TRBD1 matching 9 bases. This CDR3 has 13 amino acids. The ends lost 6 bases at V and 5 bases at J; junction bases unmatched: 5. Germline V lookup: CDR1 MNHEY, CDR2 SMNVEV (reference sequence). The CDR3 sequence: CASRGWDRDEQYF. The CDR3 nucleotides are TGTGCCAGCAGGGGCTGGGACAGGGACGAGCAGTACTTC.

The chain is built from TRBV4-1 and TRBJ2-1; maybe TRBD2 (6 bases). The CDR3 contains 15 residues. Trimming cost V 5 bases and J 5 bases, with 16 bases left between them. Germline assignment: CDR1 MGHRA and CDR2 YSYEKL. In nucleotides, the CDR3 is TGCGCCAGCAGCGGCCGGGACTGGATCGACAATGAGCAGTTCTTC. The encoded protein is CASSGRDWIDNEQFF.

The genes are TRBV15 and TRBJ2-2; D is ambiguous. The CDR3 spans 15 residues. V shed 0 bases and J shed 1 base, with 6 bases lying between them. Germline CDR1 and CDR2: LNHNV and YYDKDF (reference sequence). The CDR3 sequence is CATSRDPQNTGELFF. The CDR3 coding sequence is TGTGCCACCAGCAGAGATCCACAGAACACCGGGGAGCTGTTTTTT.

The rearrangement uses TRBV6-1 and TRBJ1-1, with 7 bases aligning to TRBD1. There are 16 residues in the CDR3. Germline V lookup: CDR1 MNHNS, CDR2 SASEGT. J gave up 4 bases and V 1 base, and 9 bases lay outside the gene matches. The CDR3 region is CASSEGGTARPTEAFF. For the CDR3, the DNA is TGTGCCAGCAGTGAAGGCGGGACAGCTAGACCCACTGAAGCTTTCTTT.

This chain uses TRBV7-9 with TRBJ1-5; 8 nucleotides align to TRBD1. Per germline, CDR1 SEHNR and CDR2 FQNEAQ (reference sequence). This CDR3 region has 18 residues. The V segment lost 5 bases and the J segment 0 bases; nucleotides outside the gene matches: 12. The CDR3: CASSRGQGGGYSNQPQHF. CDR3 in DNA: TGTGCCAGCAGCCGAGGACAGGGAGGGGGCTATAGCAATCAGCCCCAGCATTTT.

The V call is TRBV6-2 or TRBV6-3, the J call TRBJ2-7, with 8 bases identical to TRBD1. V was pared by 5 bases and J by 4 bases, with 13 bases of the junction left unmatched. Germline lookup yields CDR1 MNHEY and CDR2 SVGEGT. The CDR3 is 16 amino acids. The CDR3, as DNA: TGTGCCAGCAGTACCCGCTCGGACAGGGACTGGTACGAGCAGTACTTC. Translated: CASSTRSDRDWYEQYF.

This clone was observed a single time. The chain employs TRBV28 and TRBJ1-3; the match to TRBD1 covers 7 bases. This CDR3 spans 17 amino acids. V lost 5 bases and J lost 0; bases outside the gene matches: 10. The germline gives CDR1 MDHEN, CDR2 SYDVKM. The chain's CDR3 is CASSPAGTDYSGNTIYF. The CDR3 nucleotides read TGTGCCAGCAGTCCGGCCGGGACAGATTACTCTGGAAACACCATATATTTT.